A selection of T cell receptor beta chains follows, all from one sample in a study of T cell responses to AZD1222 COVID-19 vaccine. Using immunoSEQ multiplex PCR, the repertoire was profiled, and TCRdb retains in-frame clones only, with some absent. The sample has fewer than 200,000 clones, over 80% seen once. The starting material was peripheral blood, obtained on day 0 of AZD1222 vaccination. The receptor set was obtained from an adult in good health. Both conserved end residues are part of each CDR3. A D gene is named only where the DNA matches it firmly. Rows give clone size only sometimes, using once, few, many, or a class for an expanded clone.

cdr3_length | d_call | j_call | clone_size | v_call | cdr3_aa | cdr3_nt
15 | TRBD1 | TRBJ2-1 | - | TRBV5-1 | CASSRGDRTFNEQFF | TGCGCCAGCAGCAGGGGGGACAGGACCTTTAATGAGCAGTTCTTC
16 | - | TRBJ2-2 | - | TRBV5-1 | CASSLSTTGYTGELFF | TGCGCCAGCAGCTTGTCTACTACAGGGTACACCGGGGAGCTGTTTTTT
15 | - | TRBJ2-1 | - | TRBV10-1 | CASSGRLGGYNEQFF | TGCGCCAGCAGTGGTCGTCTCGGCGGCTACAATGAGCAGTTCTTC
15 | - | TRBJ2-5 | - | TRBV3-1/TRBV3-2 | CASSPYEGRGETQYF | TGTGCCAGCAGCCCCTACGAGGGGCGCGGGGAGACCCAGTACTTC
14 | - | TRBJ1-1 | - | TRBV7-2 | CASSSALPRTEAFF | TGTGCCAGCAGCTCTGCCTTGCCGCGGACTGAAGCTTTCTTT
12 | - | TRBJ1-2 | - | TRBV28 | CASRPNPGHDTF | TGTGCCAGCAGGCCCAATCCGGGACATGACACCTTC
16 | TRBD2 | TRBJ2-7 | - | TRBV27 | CASSLGLAGQSYEQYF | TGTGCCAGCAGCCTTGGACTAGCGGGCCAATCTTACGAGCAGTACTTC
14 | - | TRBJ2-7 | - | TRBV6-5 | CASLSGDTFYEQYF | TGTGCCAGCCTCTCAGGGGACACCTTCTACGAGCAGTACTTC
14 | TRBD1 | TRBJ2-5 | - | TRBV7-6 | CASSADRGFETQYF | TGTGCCAGCAGCGCAGACAGGGGCTTTGAGACCCAGTACTTC
14 | - | TRBJ1-2 | - | TRBV7-3 | CASSLNSGVNGYTF | TGTGCCAGCAGCTTAAATTCAGGGGTGAATGGCTACACCTTC
16 | - | TRBJ2-4 | - | TRBV3-1/TRBV3-2 | CASSQGSRGRSDIQYF | TGTGCCAGCAGCCAAGGATCCAGGGGACGGTCAGACATTCAGTACTTC
15 | - | TRBJ1-1 | once | TRBV19 | CASSPSGVGGREAFF | TGTGCCAGTAGCCCTTCTGGGGTAGGAGGGCGTGAAGCTTTCTTT
14 | TRBD1 | TRBJ2-1 | few | TRBV6-5 | CASRILGQAKKQFF | TGTGCCAGCAGGATCCTGGGACAGGCAAAGAAGCAGTTCTTC
12 | - | TRBJ1-2 | - | TRBV29-1 | CSVAGQFYGYTF | TGCAGCGTCGCCGGACAGTTCTATGGCTACACCTTC
15 | TRBD2 | TRBJ2-1 | - | TRBV13 | CASSQPGLAVNEQFF | TGTGCCAGCAGCCAACCGGGACTAGCGGTGAATGAGCAGTTCTTC
15 | - | TRBJ2-1 | - | TRBV18 | CASSPPQIPYNEQFF | TGTGCCAGCTCACCACCCCAGATTCCCTACAATGAGCAGTTCTTC
15 | - | TRBJ1-4 | - | TRBV18 | CASSPQQGLGEKLFF | TGTGCCAGCTCACCACAGCAGGGTCTTGGAGAAAAACTGTTTTTT
15 | TRBD1 | TRBJ2-3 | - | TRBV19 | CASRAGQGAADTQYF | TGTGCCAGTAGGGCCGGACAGGGGGCTGCAGATACGCAGTATTTT
15 | TRBD1 | TRBJ1-4 | - | TRBV4-1 | CASSLVGTGGEKLFF | TGCGCCAGCAGCCTTGTCGGGACAGGGGGGGAAAAACTGTTTTTT
19 | - | TRBJ1-1 | - | TRBV21-1 | CASSKVGQQLSSVNTEAFF | TGTGCCAGCAGCAAAGTCGGGCAACAGTTGTCCTCGGTGAACACTGAAGCTTTCTTT
11 | - | TRBJ2-1 | - | TRBV10-2 | CAAKGGNEQFF | TGCGCTGCTAAGGGGGGCAATGAGCAGTTCTTC
11 | - | TRBJ2-7 | - | TRBV2 | CASNGGHEQYF | TGTGCCAGCAACGGAGGACACGAGCAGTACTTC
15 | TRBD2 | TRBJ2-1 | - | TRBV27 | CASSLASGVRNEQFF | TGTGCCAGCAGTTTAGCTAGCGGGGTTCGCAATGAGCAGTTCTTC
16 | - | TRBJ1-6 | - | TRBV18 | CASSPQQGPYNSPLHF | TGTGCCAGCTCACCCCAACAGGGTCCCTATAATTCACCCCTCCACTTT
11 | - | TRBJ1-2 | - | TRBV30 | CAWSRQYGYTF | TGTGCCTGGAGTAGACAGTATGGCTACACCTTC
15 | TRBD2 | TRBJ2-1 | - | TRBV18 | CASSISGVSYNEQFF | TGTGCCAGCTCCATTAGCGGGGTGTCCTACAATGAGCAGTTCTTC
13 | - | TRBJ2-7 | once | TRBV27 | CASGTPTFYEQYF | TGTGCCAGCGGGACCCCCACCTTCTACGAGCAGTACTTC
18 | - | TRBJ2-6 | medium-sized | TRBV5-1 | CASSLVLGPSSGANVLTF | TGCGCCAGCAGCTTGGTTTTGGGGCCTAGCTCTGGGGCCAACGTCCTGACTTTC
14 | - | TRBJ1-3 | - | TRBV6-5 | CASLPGRSGNTIYF | TGTGCCAGCCTCCCCGGACGGTCTGGAAACACCATATATTTT
18 | - | TRBJ2-6 | - | TRBV5-1 | CASSLADRTFSGANVLTF | TGCGCCAGCAGCTTGGCTGACAGAACCTTCTCTGGGGCCAACGTCCTGACTTTC
13 | - | TRBJ1-2 | - | TRBV7-2 | CASSFSGVDGYTF | TGTGCCAGCAGCTTCTCTGGAGTGGATGGCTACACCTTC
13 | TRBD1 | TRBJ2-1 | - | TRBV2 | CASRGTGGNEQFF | TGTGCCAGCCGAGGGACAGGGGGCAATGAGCAGTTCTTC
14 | - | TRBJ1-1 | - | TRBV12-1 | CASSSLTVYTEAFF | TGTGCCAGCAGCTCCCTGACAGTATACACTGAAGCTTTCTTT
13 | - | TRBJ1-6 | once | TRBV27 | CASSPPYNSPLHF | TGTGCCAGCAGTCCACCCTATAATTCACCCCTCCACTTT
14 | TRBD1 | TRBJ2-7 | - | TRBV4-1 | CASSHGTGFYEQYF | TGCGCCAGCAGCCACGGGACAGGGTTCTACGAGCAGTACTTC
16 | TRBD2 | TRBJ2-4 | - | TRBV28 | CASSYSGSKAKNIQYF | TGTGCCAGCAGTTACAGCGGGAGCAAAGCCAAAAACATTCAGTACTTC
13 | - | TRBJ1-2 | - | TRBV29-1 | CSISRDTPYGYTF | TGCAGCATCTCAAGGGACACCCCATATGGCTACACCTTC
13 | - | TRBJ2-7 | - | TRBV12-3/TRBV12-4 | CASSLGSSYEQYF | TGTGCCAGCAGTCTCGGCAGCTCCTACGAGCAGTACTTC
14 | - | TRBJ2-7 | - | TRBV6-5 | CASSRVRGAYEQYF | TGTGCCAGCAGTAGGGTGCGAGGGGCCTACGAGCAGTACTTC
14 | - | TRBJ1-1 | - | TRBV6-5 | CASSYAGKNTEAFF | TGTGCCAGCAGTTACGCGGGGAAGAACACTGAAGCTTTCTTT
15 | - | TRBJ2-5 | - | TRBV4-1 | CASSQDLSAGETQYF | TGCGCCAGCAGCCAAGACCTCTCCGCGGGAGAGACCCAGTACTTC
12 | - | TRBJ2-5 | - | TRBV29-1 | CSVGWGQETQYF | TGCAGCGTGGGGTGGGGTCAAGAGACCCAGTACTTC
15 | - | TRBJ1-3 | - | TRBV5-5 | CASSLAGTPGNTIYF | TGTGCCAGCAGCTTGGCCGGGACACCTGGAAACACCATATATTTT
13 | - | TRBJ1-5 | - | TRBV10-1 | CASRAGPNQPQHF | TGCGCCAGCAGGGCCGGGCCCAATCAGCCCCAGCATTTT
15 | - | TRBJ2-6 | - | TRBV2 | CASRLTAPGANVLTF | TGTGCCAGCAGGCTGACAGCCCCTGGGGCCAACGTCCTGACTTTC
13 | - | TRBJ2-1 | - | TRBV3-1/TRBV3-2 | CASRDLRRRWQFF | TGTGCCAGCAGGGACCTACGAAGGAGGTGGCAGTTCTTC
15 | - | TRBJ1-5 | - | TRBV2 | CASSERRISNQPQHF | TGTGCCAGCAGTGAAAGACGGATTAGTAATCAGCCCCAGCATTTT
16 | - | TRBJ2-7 | - | TRBV5-1 | CASSLVGGDRAYEQYF | TGCGCCAGCAGCTTGGTAGGGGGGGACCGAGCCTACGAGCAGTACTTC